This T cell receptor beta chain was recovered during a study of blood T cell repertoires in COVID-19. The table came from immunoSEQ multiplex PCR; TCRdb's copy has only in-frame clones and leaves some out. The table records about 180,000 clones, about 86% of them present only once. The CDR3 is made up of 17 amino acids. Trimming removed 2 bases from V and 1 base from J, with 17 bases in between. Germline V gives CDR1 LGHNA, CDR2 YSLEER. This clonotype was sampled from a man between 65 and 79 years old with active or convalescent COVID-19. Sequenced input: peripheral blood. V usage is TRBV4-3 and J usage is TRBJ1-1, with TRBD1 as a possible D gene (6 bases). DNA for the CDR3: TGCGCCAGCAGCCAAACGCGCAAGGGGGTATCGAACACTGAAGCTTTCTTT. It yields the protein CASSQTRKGVSNTEAFF.